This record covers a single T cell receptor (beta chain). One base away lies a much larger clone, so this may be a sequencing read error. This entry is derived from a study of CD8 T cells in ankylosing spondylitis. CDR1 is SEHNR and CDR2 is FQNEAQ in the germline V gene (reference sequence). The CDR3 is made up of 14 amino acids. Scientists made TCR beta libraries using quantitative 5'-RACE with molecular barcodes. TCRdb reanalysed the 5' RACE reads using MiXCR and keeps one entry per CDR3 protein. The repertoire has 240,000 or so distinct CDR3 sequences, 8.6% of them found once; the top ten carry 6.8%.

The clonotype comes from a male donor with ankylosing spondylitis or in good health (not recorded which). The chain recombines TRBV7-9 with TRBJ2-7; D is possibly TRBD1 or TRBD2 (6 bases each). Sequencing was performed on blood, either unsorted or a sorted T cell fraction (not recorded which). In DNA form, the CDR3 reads TGTGCCAGCAGCCCCATCGGAGGGGGTTACGAGCGGTACTTC. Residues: CASSPIGGGYERYF.